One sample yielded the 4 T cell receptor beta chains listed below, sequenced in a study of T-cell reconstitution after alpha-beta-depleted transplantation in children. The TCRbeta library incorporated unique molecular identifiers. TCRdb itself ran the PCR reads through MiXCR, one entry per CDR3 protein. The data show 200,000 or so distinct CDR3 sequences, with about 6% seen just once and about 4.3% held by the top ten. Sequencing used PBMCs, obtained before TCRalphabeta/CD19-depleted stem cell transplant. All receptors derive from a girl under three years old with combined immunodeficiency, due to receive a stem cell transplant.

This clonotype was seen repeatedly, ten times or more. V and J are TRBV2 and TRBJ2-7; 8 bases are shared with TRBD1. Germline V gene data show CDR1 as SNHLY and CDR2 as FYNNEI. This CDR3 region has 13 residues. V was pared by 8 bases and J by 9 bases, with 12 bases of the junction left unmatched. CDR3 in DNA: TGTGCCAGCCACGGGACAGGCATGGGGACGCAGTACTTC. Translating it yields CASHGTGMGTQYF.

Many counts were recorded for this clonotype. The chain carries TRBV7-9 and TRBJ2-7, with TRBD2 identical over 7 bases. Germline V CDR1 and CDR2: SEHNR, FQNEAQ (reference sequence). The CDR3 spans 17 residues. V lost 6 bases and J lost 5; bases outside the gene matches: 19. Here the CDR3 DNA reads TGTGCCAGCAGTCAAAGCTGGACCGGGACTAAGTCCCACGAGCAGTACTTC. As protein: CASSQSWTGTKSHEQYF.

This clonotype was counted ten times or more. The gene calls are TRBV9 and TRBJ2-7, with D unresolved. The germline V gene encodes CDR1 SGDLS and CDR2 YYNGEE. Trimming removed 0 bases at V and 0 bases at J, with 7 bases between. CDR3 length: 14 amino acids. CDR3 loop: CASSVGLGSYEQYF. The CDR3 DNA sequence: TGTGCCAGCAGCGTAGGACTTGGCTCCTACGAGCAGTACTTC. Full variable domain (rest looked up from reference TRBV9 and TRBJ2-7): DSGVTQTPKHLITATGQRVTLRCSPRSGDLSVYWYQQSLDQGLQFLIQYYNGEERAKGNILERFSAQQFPDLHSELNLSSLELGDSALYFCASSVGLGSYEQYFGPGTRLTVT.

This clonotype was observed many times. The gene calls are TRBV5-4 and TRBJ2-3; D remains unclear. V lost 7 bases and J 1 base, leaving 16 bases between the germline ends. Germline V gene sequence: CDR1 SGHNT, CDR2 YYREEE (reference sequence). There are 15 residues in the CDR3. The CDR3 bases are TGTGCCAGCCGTTCCACCTCGGAACGCACAGATACGCAGTATTTT. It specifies CASRSTSERTDTQYF.